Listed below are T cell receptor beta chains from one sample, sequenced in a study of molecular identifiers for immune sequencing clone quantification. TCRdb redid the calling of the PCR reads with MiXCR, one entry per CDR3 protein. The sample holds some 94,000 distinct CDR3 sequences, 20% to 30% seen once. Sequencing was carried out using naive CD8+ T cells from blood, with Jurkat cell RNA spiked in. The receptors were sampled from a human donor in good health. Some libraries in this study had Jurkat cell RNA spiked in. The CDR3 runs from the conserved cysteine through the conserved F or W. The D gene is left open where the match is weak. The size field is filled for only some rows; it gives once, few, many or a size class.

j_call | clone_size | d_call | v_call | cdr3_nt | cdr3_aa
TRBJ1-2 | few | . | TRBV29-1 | TGCAGCGGATCGACGGTTGGTGGCTACACCTTC | CSGSTVGGYTF
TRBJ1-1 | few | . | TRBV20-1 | TGCAGTGCTAGAGTACTAGCTGGGGGAGCTTTCTTT | CSARVLAGGAFF
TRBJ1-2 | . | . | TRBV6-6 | TGTGCCAGCACTCGGGACTTATCGGTGCAGGCCTATGGCTACACCTTC | CASTRDLSVQAYGYTF
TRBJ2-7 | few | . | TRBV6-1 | TGTGCCAGCAATCCCCTCGGGCTGTCCTACGAGCAGTACTTC | CASNPLGLSYEQYF
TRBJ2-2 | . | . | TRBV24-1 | TGTGCCACCAGTATAAGCTCAGGCGGGGAGCTGTTTTTT | CATSISSGGELFF
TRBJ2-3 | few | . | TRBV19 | TGTGCCAGTAGAGGGGCGGGACCGACTAGCACAGATACGCAGTATTTT | CASRGAGPTSTDTQYF
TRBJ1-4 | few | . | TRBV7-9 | TGTGCCAGTAAACAGGAAAGTGAGGAAAAACTGTTTTTT | CASKQESEEKLFF
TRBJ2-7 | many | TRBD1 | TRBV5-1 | TGCGCCAGCAGCCCGGACAGGGTGGTCTACGAGCAGTACTTC | CASSPDRVVYEQYF
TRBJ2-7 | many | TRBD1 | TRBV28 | TGTGCCAGCAGTTTACACGAAATTTCAACAGGGGCTTTGGCCTACGAGCAGTACTTC | CASSLHEISTGALAYEQYF
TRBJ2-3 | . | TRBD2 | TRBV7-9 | TGTGCCAGCCGCTTAGGGGGGCGGGGGGCGTATAAGGATACGCAGTATTTT | CASRLGGRGAYKDTQYF
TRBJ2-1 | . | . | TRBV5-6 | TGTGCCAGCAGCTTTTTGCTCAACCCTAATGAGCAGTTCTTC | CASSFLLNPNEQFF
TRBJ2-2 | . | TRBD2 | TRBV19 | TGTGCCAGTAGTCTGGTAGCGGGAGCGATCGGGGAGCTGTTTTTT | CASSLVAGAIGELFF
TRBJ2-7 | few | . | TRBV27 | TGTGCCAGCAGTCCTTATCCCCCGGGGAAGTACGAGCAGTACTTC | CASSPYPPGKYEQYF
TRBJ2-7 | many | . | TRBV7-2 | TGTGCCAGCACCCCTTCGGGCGGCTGGCAATACGAGCAGTACTTC | CASTPSGGWQYEQYF
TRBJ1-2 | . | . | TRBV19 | TGTGCCAGTAGTACCGGACACCGGGGTAACTATGGCTACACCTTC | CASSTGHRGNYGYTF
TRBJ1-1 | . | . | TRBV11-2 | TGTGCCCGCAGCTTATATCTACGTGGGGGGCGGGGAGTGAACACTGAAGCTTTCTTT | CARSLYLRGGRGVNTEAFF
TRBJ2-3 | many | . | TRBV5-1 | TGCGCCAGCAGCAGAACAGGGCTGGACGACACAGATACGCAGTATTTT | CASSRTGLDDTDTQYF
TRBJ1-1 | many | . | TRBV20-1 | TGCAGTGCCTTTTATGGCACTGAAGCTTTCTTT | CSAFYGTEAFF
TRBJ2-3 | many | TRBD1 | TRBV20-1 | TGCAGTGCTGGCTCCCCGGGACAGGGAATCCCAGATACGCAGTATTTT | CSAGSPGQGIPDTQYF
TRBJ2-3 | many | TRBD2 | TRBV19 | TGTGCCAGTAGTCCAAATCCGGGGGGAAGCCTCACAGATACGCAGTATTTT | CASSPNPGGSLTDTQYF
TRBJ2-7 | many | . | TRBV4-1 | TGCGCCAGCAGCCAAGTTGGCATTCCGGCCTACGAGCAGTACTTC | CASSQVGIPAYEQYF
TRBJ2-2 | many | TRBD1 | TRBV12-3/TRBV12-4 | TGTGCCAGCAGACCGGGACAGGGCTTACACGGGGAGCTGTTTTTT | CASRPGQGLHGELFF
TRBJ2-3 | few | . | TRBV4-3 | TGCGCCAGCAGCCCGACCCCCAGGACCACAGATACGCAGTATTTT | CASSPTPRTTDTQYF
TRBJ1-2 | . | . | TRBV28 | TGTGCCAGAAGCATCCGAACCGGGGCCGCCTATGGCTACACCTTC | CARSIRTGAAYGYTF
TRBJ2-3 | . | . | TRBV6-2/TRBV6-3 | TGTGCCAGCAGTTCGCCGGGACAAGAATACACAGATACGCAGTATTTT | CASSSPGQEYTDTQYF
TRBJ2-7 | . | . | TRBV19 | TGTGCCAGTAGTATCGCCCCCGCGGCGTACGAGCAGTACTTC | CASSIAPAAYEQYF
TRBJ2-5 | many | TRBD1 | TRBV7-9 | TGTGCCAGCACCCTGGGAGTCCAGGGGGATGAGACCCAGTACTTC | CASTLGVQGDETQYF
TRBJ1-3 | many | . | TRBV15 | TGTGCCACCAGCAGAGATCGCAGTGGAAACACCATATATTTT | CATSRDRSGNTIYF
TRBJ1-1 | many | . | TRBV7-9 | TGTGCCAGCAGCCGGAACAGCTACACTGAAGCTTTCTTT | CASSRNSYTEAFF
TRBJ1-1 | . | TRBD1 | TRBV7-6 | TGTGCCAGCAGCCTTACCTGGACAGGGGGCACTGAAGCTTTCTTT | CASSLTWTGGTEAFF
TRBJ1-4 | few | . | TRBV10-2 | TGCGCCAGCAGTGATGTAGGAACTAACGAAAAACTGTTTTTT | CASSDVGTNEKLFF
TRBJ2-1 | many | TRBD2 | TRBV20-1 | TGCAGTGCTAGAGCCCTCGAGGGCGGGAGATACAATGAGCAGTTCTTC | CSARALEGGRYNEQFF